This is a list of T cell receptor beta chains from one sample in a study of shared clonotypes between healthy human individuals. Clones were read by immunoSEQ multiplex PCR, and TCRdb kept only the in-frame ones, dropping some. The sample has 650,000 to 700,000 clones, around 91% seen once. Sample: memory CD8+ T cells from PBMCs. The receptors originated from a man younger than 35 in good health. Some clones in this sample may be carry-over from other donors' samples. CDR3s include the opening cysteine and the closing phenylalanine or tryptophan.

V	J	CDR3
TRBV2	TRBJ2-6	CASRPSMAGLSGANVLTF
TRBV5-4	TRBJ2-7	CASSLGLAGTGYEQYF
TRBV4-1	TRBJ2-7	CASSQGGQNYEQYF
TRBV4-1	TRBJ2-3	CASSPRTTSGGFLDTQYF
TRBV28	TRBJ2-5	CASTPALRTGYRETQYF
TRBV19	TRBJ2-7	CASSIRQNYEQYF
TRBV28	TRBJ2-7	CASSYTGGTYEQYF
TRBV2	TRBJ2-3	CASRGPGTSGRFDTQYF
TRBV19	TRBJ1-1	CASSIGLLEAFF
TRBV2	TRBJ1-5	CASSEALQTRSNQPQHF
TRBV27	TRBJ2-1	CASSNVASREQFF
TRBV11-2	TRBJ1-2	CASSLGPLSYGYTF
TRBV28	TRBJ2-7	CASSLYGTGGNYRPYEQYF
TRBV28	TRBJ1-2	CASSLYRVGSNYGYTF
TRBV9	TRBJ2-5	CASSANRWAGLQNF
TRBV10-3	TRBJ2-5	CAISEDQGQETQYF
TRBV28	TRBJ1-4	CASSLYEKLFF
TRBV27	TRBJ2-4	CASSLTGNNIQYF
TRBV15	TRBJ2-7	CATSWRQGAHEQYF
TRBV28	TRBJ2-5	CASRVWTGSQETQYF
TRBV7-2	TRBJ2-6	CASSRTGTGFGANVLTF
TRBV5-1	TRBJ2-7	CASSLEKLAGTYEQYF
TRBV14	TRBJ2-7	CASSWTGVEQYF
TRBV29-1	TRBJ1-3	CSGVTGGPRGNTIYF
TRBV2	TRBJ1-5	CASSIRDHIGNQPQHF
TRBV5-5	TRBJ1-1	CASSLDRSGANTEAFF
TRBV28	TRBJ2-7	CASTLLADSYEQYF
TRBV7-9	TRBJ2-1	CASSLAVGASHEQFF
TRBV4-3	TRBJ1-2	CASSQEWDRGLNYYVGYTF
TRBV9	TRBJ2-7	CASSSRTGGVYEQYF
TRBV7-7	TRBJ1-1	CAVGSGTEAFF
TRBV6-6	TRBJ2-5	CASSYPGGAETQYF
TRBV10-3	TRBJ2-5	CAISDVGGQETQYF
TRBV5-1	TRBJ2-1	CASSLRQGIINEQFF
TRBV29-1	TRBJ2-6	CSVGEVSGANVLTF
TRBV5-1	TRBJ2-7	CASSFSFAVEYEQYF
TRBV28	TRBJ1-2	CASSPQTGTQGYTF
TRBV4-1	TRBJ2-1	CASSPAPGYNEQFF
TRBV4-2	TRBJ2-3	CASSQEGGGLAVRTDTQYF
TRBV7-8	TRBJ1-2	CASSLVLGPANYGYTF
TRBV29-1	TRBJ2-1	CSVEEAYNEQFF
TRBV6-6	TRBJ2-1	CASSYGRNEQFF
TRBV5-1	TRBJ2-7	CASSLVGAVYEQYF
TRBV27	TRBJ2-7	CASSLRLAGTFSYEQYF
TRBV5-1	TRBJ2-1	CASSLARDLGNEQFF
TRBV7-7	TRBJ2-3	CASSWGAGGPGLADTQYF
TRBV14	TRBJ2-7	CASSRVVAGAYEQYF
TRBV7-9	TRBJ2-7	CASGRSSYEQYF
TRBV28	TRBJ1-4	CASEPWGISREKLFF
TRBV6-1	TRBJ2-7	CASSAPGLAGAYEQYF
TRBV5-6	TRBJ2-7	CASSLWREGTYEQYF
TRBV27	TRBJ2-2	CASSLPGAGELFF
TRBV29-1	TRBJ2-7	CSVEIDWDSSYEQYF
TRBV7-9	TRBJ2-1	CASPSPRGNEQFF
TRBV30	TRBJ1-5	CAWSRRENQPQHF
TRBV27	TRBJ1-2	CASRYQAGYGYTF
TRBV4-1	TRBJ2-1	CASSQTPQYEQFF
TRBV5-1	TRBJ2-1	CASSFPPDASYNEQFF
TRBV19	TRBJ2-7	CASSPRLAGGVYEQYF
TRBV30	TRBJ1-5	CAWSRDSNQPQHF